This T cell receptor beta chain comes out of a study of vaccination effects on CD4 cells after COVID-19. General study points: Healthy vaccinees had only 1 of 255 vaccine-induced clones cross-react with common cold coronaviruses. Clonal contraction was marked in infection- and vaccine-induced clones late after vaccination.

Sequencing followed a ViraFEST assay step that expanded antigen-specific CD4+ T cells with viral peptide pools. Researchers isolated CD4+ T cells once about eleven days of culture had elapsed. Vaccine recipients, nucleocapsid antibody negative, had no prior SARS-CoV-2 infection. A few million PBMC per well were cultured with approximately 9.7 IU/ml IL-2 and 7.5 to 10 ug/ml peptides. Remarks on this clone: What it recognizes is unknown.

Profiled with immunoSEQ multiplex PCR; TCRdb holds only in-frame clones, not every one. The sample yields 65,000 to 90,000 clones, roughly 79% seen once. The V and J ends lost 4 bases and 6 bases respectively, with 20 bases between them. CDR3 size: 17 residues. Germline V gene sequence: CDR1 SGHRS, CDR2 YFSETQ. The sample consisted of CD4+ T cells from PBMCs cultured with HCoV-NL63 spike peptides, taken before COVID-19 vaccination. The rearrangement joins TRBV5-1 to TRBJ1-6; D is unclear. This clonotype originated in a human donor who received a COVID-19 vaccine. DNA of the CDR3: TGCGCCAGCAGCGCGGTCCCCCAGGCTGAAGGTAATTCACCCCTCCACTTT. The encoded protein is CASSAVPQAEGNSPLHF.